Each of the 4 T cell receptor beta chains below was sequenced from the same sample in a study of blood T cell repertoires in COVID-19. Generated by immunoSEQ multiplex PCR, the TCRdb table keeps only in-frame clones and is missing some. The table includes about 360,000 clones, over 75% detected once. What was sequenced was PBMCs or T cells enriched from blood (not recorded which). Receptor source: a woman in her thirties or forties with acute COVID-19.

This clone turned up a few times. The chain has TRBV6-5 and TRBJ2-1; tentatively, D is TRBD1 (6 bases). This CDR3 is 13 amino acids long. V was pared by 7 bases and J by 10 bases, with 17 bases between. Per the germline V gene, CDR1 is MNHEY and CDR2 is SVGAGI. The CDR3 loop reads CASTYGRGWEQFF. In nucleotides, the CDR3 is TGTGCCAGCACCTACGGCAGGGGTTGGGAGCAGTTCTTC.

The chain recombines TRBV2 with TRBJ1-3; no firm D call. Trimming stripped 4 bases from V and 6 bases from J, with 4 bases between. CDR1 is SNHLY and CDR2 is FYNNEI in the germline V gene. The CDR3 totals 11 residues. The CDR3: CASSGENTIYF. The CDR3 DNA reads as TGTGCCAGCAGTGGAGAAAACACCATATATTTT.

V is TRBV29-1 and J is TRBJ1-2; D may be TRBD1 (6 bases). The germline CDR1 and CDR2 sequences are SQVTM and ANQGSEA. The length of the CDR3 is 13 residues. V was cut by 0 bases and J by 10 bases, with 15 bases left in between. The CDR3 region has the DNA TGCAGCGTTGAAGATTGGCAGGGGTCGGACTACACCTTC. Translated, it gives CSVEDWQGSDYTF. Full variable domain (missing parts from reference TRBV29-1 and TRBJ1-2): SAVISQKPSRDICQRGTSLTIQCQVDSQVTMMFWYRQQPGQSLTLIATANQGSEATYESGFVIDKFPISRPNLTFSTLTVSNMSPEDSSIYLCSVEDWQGSDYTFGSGTRLTVV.

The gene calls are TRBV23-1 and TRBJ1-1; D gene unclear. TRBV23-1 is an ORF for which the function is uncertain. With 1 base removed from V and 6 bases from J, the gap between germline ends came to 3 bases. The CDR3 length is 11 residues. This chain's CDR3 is CASSQFSEAFF. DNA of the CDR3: TGCGCCAGCAGTCAATTCTCTGAAGCTTTCTTT.